Given below is one TCR beta chain in context. This CDR3 region has 14 residues. V gave up 6 bases and J gave up 1 base; unmatched junction bases: 5. The V gene's germline CDR1 is MNHEY and CDR2 SVGAGI. This record belongs to a study of blood T cell repertoires in COVID-19. On the study more broadly: Samples taken during acute and convalescent COVID-19 were collected in the United States, Italy and Spain.

Authors' analysis steps: Amplification of reference gene primers was used by the study to estimate nucleated cell counts. Sequencing used immunoSEQ multiplex PCR; TCRdb keeps in-frame clones, though not all of them. V, J and clone size were drawn from that table, and D and trimming were deduced from the DNA. The data show approximately 300,000 clones, 65% to 90% seen once. Grouping used clinical history reported by participants in a survey and questionnaire. Recovery among Cohort 3 donors was established by two negative PCRs, clearance, or symptom resolution. The rearrangement links TRBV6-5 to TRBJ1-1, with 7 bases that match TRBD1. This clonotype was obtained from a woman younger than 35 who had recovered from COVID-19. The source material was PBMCs or T cells enriched from blood (not recorded which). This CDR3 reads CASRRQGRNTEAFF. CDR3 DNA: TGTGCCAGCAGGCGACAGGGAAGGAACACTGAAGCTTTCTTT.